Listed below are T cell receptor beta chains from one sample, sequenced in a study of blood T cell repertoires in COVID-19. Produced via immunoSEQ multiplex PCR; TCRdb's table is partial and in-frame only. The sample yields about 90,000 clones, 76% seen once. The sequencing sample was made of peripheral blood. These receptors all come from a man between 70 and 80 years old with acute or convalescent COVID-19. Each CDR3 is given with its conserved first and last residue. The D gene is left open where the match is weak. Only some rows state a clone size, as once, few, many or a class for expanded clones.

size	D	V	J	DNA	CDR3
.	TRBD1	TRBV7-2	TRBJ1-1	TGTGCCAGCATTCCAGGACAGGGAAACACTGAAGCTTTCTTT	CASIPGQGNTEAFF
.	TRBD2	TRBV27	TRBJ2-7	TGTGCCAGCAGTTTGTGGCGGGAGAGCGAGCAGTACTTC	CASSLWRESEQYF
.	.	TRBV12-3/TRBV12-4	TRBJ2-2	TGTGCCAGCAGTTCAGGGTACACCGGGGAGCTGTTTTTT	CASSSGYTGELFF
.	TRBD2	TRBV7-3	TRBJ2-3	TGTGCCAGCAGCCTTTCGGCGGGGGGGAGGCATACGCAGTATTTT	CASSLSAGGRHTQYF
.	.	TRBV5-5	TRBJ1-2	TGTGCCAGCAGCTTGGATCCAGGGGAGAACTATGGCTACACCTTC	CASSLDPGENYGYTF
.	.	TRBV5-1	TRBJ2-5	TGCGCCAGCAGCTTTAACTTCCAAGAGACCCAGTACTTC	CASSFNFQETQYF
.	.	TRBV9	TRBJ2-3	TGTGCCAGCAGCGTAGCGGCAACAGTTAGCACAGATACGCAGTATTTT	CASSVAATVSTDTQYF
.	.	TRBV5-6	TRBJ2-2	TGTGCCAGCAGCTTGCGGCAGGTCACCGGGGAGCTGTTTTTT	CASSLRQVTGELFF
.	.	TRBV29-1	TRBJ2-5	TGCAGCGTTCTGGGTCAGGCAGAGACCCAGTACTTC	CSVLGQAETQYF
.	TRBD1	TRBV24-1	TRBJ2-5	TGTGCCACCAGTGATCAGGGGGCAGGGCAAGAGACCCAGTACTTC	CATSDQGAGQETQYF
.	TRBD1	TRBV28	TRBJ1-5	TGTGCCAGCAGCTCACGAAGACAGGGTGGAAAACAGCCCCAGCATTTT	CASSSRRQGGKQPQHF
.	.	TRBV5-1	TRBJ2-2	TGCGCCAGCAGCTTGGTCGCAGCGGCGAACACCGGGGAGCTGTTTTTT	CASSLVAAANTGELFF
.	.	TRBV7-6	TRBJ2-2	TGTGCCAGCAGCTTGGCGGGGACCGGGGAGCTGTTTTTT	CASSLAGTGELFF
.	.	TRBV7-6	TRBJ1-5	TGTGCCAGCAGCTTAGGGTCTACCAATCAGCCCCAGCATTTT	CASSLGSTNQPQHF
.	.	TRBV19	TRBJ2-2	TGTGCCAGTAGTAAACTAGCCGGGGAGCTGTTTTTT	CASSKLAGELFF
.	.	TRBV30	TRBJ1-2	TGTGCCTGGACCTCGAGACTGAGCTATGGCTACACCTTC	CAWTSRLSYGYTF
.	TRBD2	TRBV4-1	TRBJ2-7	TGCGCCAGCAGCCAAGGACTAGCGGGAGGGCAGTACTTC	CASSQGLAGGQYF
.	.	TRBV27	TRBJ1-2	TGTGCCAGCGGGCCGCGGGGGGTAGTTGGTGGCTACACCTTC	CASGPRGVVGGYTF
once	TRBD1	TRBV19	TRBJ1-2	TGTGCCAGTCGACTGGACAGGGGGCGTGATGGCTACACCTTC	CASRLDRGRDGYTF
.	.	TRBV29-1	TRBJ1-5	TGCAGCGTCATTACAGGGAGCAATCAGCCCCAGCATTTT	CSVITGSNQPQHF
few	.	TRBV2	TRBJ1-2	TGTGCCAGCAGTGAAGGGGGGGGCTATGGCTACACCTTC	CASSEGGGYGYTF
.	.	TRBV28	TRBJ1-2	TGTGCCAGCAGTTTAGAGTCAGGGCGCGGCTACACCTTC	CASSLESGRGYTF
.	.	TRBV18	TRBJ1-5	TGTGCCAGCTCGTTCACGGGGGTTCATCAGCCCCAGCATTTT	CASSFTGVHQPQHF
.	TRBD1	TRBV6-5	TRBJ2-1	TGTGCCAGCAACCCGGGACAGGCCGGCCACAATGAGCAGTTCTTC	CASNPGQAGHNEQFF